The 16 T cell receptor beta chains below come from one sample, sequenced in a study of T cell repertoires in cytomegalovirus infection. TCRdb analysed the reads with MiXCR anew, one entry per CDR3 protein. Of roughly 310,000 distinct CDR3 sequences in the sample, almost 30% were seen once. Their specific antigens are unknown. The sample consisted of cultured PBMCs, taken from culture after CMV antigen stimulation. These receptors came from a human donor in good health (CMV status not recorded). Some clones in this sample may be carry-over from other donors' samples.

CDR3 in DNA: TGTGCCAGCTCACCCCAATCAATTATGAACACTGAAGCTTTCTTT. This codes for CASSPQSIMNTEAFF. V gene TRBV18 combines with J gene TRBJ1-1; D unclear. This CDR3 is 15 amino acids long. Germline V gene sequence: CDR1 KGHSH, CDR2 LQKENI. The V end lost 3 bases, the J end lost 0 bases, and 11 bases lay between the germline ends. Full variable domain (rest looked up from reference TRBV18 and TRBJ1-1): NAGVMQNPRHLVRRRGQEARLRCSPMKGHSHVYWYRQLPEEGLKFMVYLQKENIIDESGMPKERFSAEFPKEGPSILRIQQVVRGDSAAYFCASSPQSIMNTEAFFGQGTRLTVV.

The chain couples TRBV28 to TRBJ2-1, with 10 positions matching TRBD2. The V segment lost 6 bases and the J segment 2 bases; nucleotides outside the gene matches: 1. Per germline, CDR1 MDHEN and CDR2 SYDVKM. This CDR3 is built from 14 residues. The CDR3 DNA reads TGTGCCAGCAGGCTAGCGGGGGCCTACAATGAGCAGTTCTTC. Its translation is CASRLAGAYNEQFF. Using reference TRBV28 and TRBJ2-1 for the parts outside the CDR3, the full variable domain is DVKVTQSSRYLVKRTGEKVFLECVQDMDHENMFWYRQDPGLGLRLIYFSYDVKMKEKGDIPEGYSVSREKKERFSLILESASTNQTSMYLCASRLAGAYNEQFFGPGTRLTVL.

The J gene is TRBJ1-5, the V gene TRBV5-4; D gene unclear. The CDR3 is 17 amino acids. Trimming took off 0 bases at V and 2 bases at J, with 15 bases between the two ends. Germline assignment: CDR1 SGHNT and CDR2 YYREEE (reference sequence). In nucleotides, the CDR3 is TGTGCCAGCAGCTTGGAAGTGGGCTCGGAGGGCAATCAGCCCCAGCATTTT. Translated, it gives CASSLEVGSEGNQPQHF.

The chain employs TRBV19 and TRBJ2-2; 14 nucleotides align to TRBD2. Trimming removed 5 bases from V and 4 bases from J; junction bases left unmatched: 9. The germline V gene encodes CDR1 LNHDA and CDR2 SQIVND (reference sequence). This CDR3 comprises 18 residues. The CDR3, as DNA: TGTGCCAGTAGTGTCGGACTAGCGGGGGGAACCCTCACCGGGGAGCTGTTTTTT. Its translation is CASSVGLAGGTLTGELFF.

This clonotype was found many times. This chain links TRBV7-8 with TRBJ2-3, with 9 bases identical to TRBD2. The V and J ends lost 7 bases and 2 bases, in that order; junction bases with no gene match: 7. CDR1 and CDR2 from the germline V gene are SGHVS and FQNEAQ. The CDR3 covers 15 residues. CDR3 sequence: CASTKLAGTTDTQYF. The CDR3 DNA follows: TGTGCCAGCACCAAGCTAGCGGGAACCACAGATACGCAGTATTTT.

The chain joins TRBV2 to TRBJ2-6, with D maybe TRBD1 (6 bases). CDR3 length: 15 amino acids. V lost 7 bases and J 0 bases, leaving 10 bases between the germline ends. Looked up from germline, CDR1 is SNHLY and CDR2 is FYNNEI. The CDR3 region has the DNA TGTGCCAGCAAACAGGGCACCTCTGGGGCCAACGTCCTGACTTTC. Translation gives CASKQGTSGANVLTF.

This clonotype was observed at least ten times. The chain recombines TRBV6-5 with TRBJ2-7; 7 nucleotides line up with TRBD1. The germline V gene encodes CDR1 MNHEY and CDR2 SVGAGI. The length of the CDR3 is 14 residues. V lost 4 bases, J lost 1 base, and 4 bases stayed unmatched. The CDR3 coding sequence is TGTGCCAGCAGTTCCGTGGGACAGTCCTACGAGCAGTACTTC. Amino acids: CASSSVGQSYEQYF.

The chain employs TRBV19 and TRBJ1-3; D is uncertain. Trimming took off 5 bases at V and 0 bases at J, with 20 bases between the two ends. Germline CDR1 LNHDA, CDR2 SQIVND (reference sequence). CDR3 size: 18 residues. The CDR3 region has the DNA TGTGCCAGTAGTCATTACGATCACTCCATGAGCTCTGGAAACACCATATATTTT. It specifies CASSHYDHSMSSGNTIYF.

Details on this clonotype: This may be a read error: a much more frequent sequence differs by one nucleotide. The chain has TRBV5-8 and TRBJ1-1; TRBD1 is a possible D gene (6 bases). Trimming removed 0 bases at V and 6 bases at J, with 12 bases between. The germline V gene encodes CDR1 SGHTS and CDR2 YDEGEE. The CDR3 has 14 amino acids. The CDR3 nucleotides are TGTGCCAGCAGCTTGGGGCAGGGGTGGCCTGAAGCTTTCTTT. This encodes CASSLGQGWPEAFF. The variable domain in full, completed from reference TRBV5-8 and TRBJ1-1, reads EAGVTQSPTHLIKTRGQQATLRCSPISGHTSVYWYQQALGLGLQFLLWYDEGEERNRGNFPPRFSGRQFPNYSSELNVNALELEDSALYLCASSLGQGWPEAFFGQGTRLTVV.

There are a few counts of this clonotype. This chain uses TRBV7-2 with TRBJ2-4, with TRBD1 matching over 7 bases. The V segment lost 2 bases and the J segment 0 bases; nucleotides outside the gene matches: 10. The germline CDR1 and CDR2 sequences are SGHTA and FQGNSA. The CDR3 length is 18 residues. CDR3 sequence reads: CASSLTTGFWGAKNIQYF. In DNA form, the CDR3 reads TGTGCCAGCAGCTTAACGACAGGGTTCTGGGGAGCCAAAAACATTCAGTACTTC.

This clonotype was detected a few times. The CDR3 DNA reads as TGTGCCAGCTCCCGCCCGACCCAAGAGACCCAGTACTTC. It codes for CASSRPTQETQYF. V and J are TRBV6-1 and TRBJ2-5; unclear D gene. Trimming took 8 bases from V and 1 from J, leaving 11 bases between them. There are 13 residues in the CDR3. CDR1 and CDR2 (germline): MNHNS, SASEGT.

This clonotype showed up just a few times. In nucleotides, the CDR3 is TGTGCCAGCAGTGAAAGCTGGACAGGGGAGCACTACGAGCAGTACTTC. It translates to CASSESWTGEHYEQYF. This chain joins TRBV6-1 and TRBJ2-7, with 9 bases that match TRBD1. Germline V gene data show CDR1 as MNHNS and CDR2 as SASEGT. The CDR3 extends over 16 amino acids. V dropped 2 bases and J dropped 3; count of bases not matched to a gene: 8.

This clonotype was counted a few times. The chain is built from TRBV4-1 and TRBJ2-7; 8 nucleotides agree with TRBD1. J lost 1 base, V lost 1 base, and 6 bases had no gene match. CDR3 size: 16 residues. CDR1 is MGHRA, CDR2 YSYEKL, per germline. CDR3 sequence reads: CASSQAGQGLSYEQYF. Here the CDR3 DNA reads TGCGCCAGCAGCCAAGCCGGACAGGGCCTTTCCTACGAGCAGTACTTC.

The table lists this clonotype with a few counts. This chain links TRBV6-6 with TRBJ2-5; tentatively, D is TRBD1 (5 bases). Trimming left V 5 bases short and J 2 bases short, with 15 bases between. The germline V gene encodes CDR1 MNHNY and CDR2 SVGAGI (reference sequence). The CDR3 runs 15 residues. The CDR3 DNA reads TGTGCCAGCAGTCCCCAAGGGGCCCAGCAAGAGACCCAGTACTTC. Amino acids: CASSPQGAQQETQYF.

The chain links TRBV19 to TRBJ1-1, with D possibly matching TRBD1 (6 bases). The CDR3 runs to 18 residues. Germline lookup yields CDR1 LNHDA and CDR2 SQIVND (reference sequence). V lost 3 bases and J lost 4, with 24 bases in between. CDR3 DNA sequence: TGTGCCAGTAGTATCGGCGGGACAATGGGGGGAGTGTCCACTGAAGCTTTCTTT. Translated: CASSIGGTMGGVSTEAFF.

The V and J genes are TRBV20-1 and TRBJ2-3; 7 bases line up with TRBD2. The CDR3 is 15 residues long. The ends lost 7 bases at V and 0 bases at J; junction bases unmatched: 10. Germline-derived CDR1 and CDR2 are DFQATT and SNEGSKA (reference sequence). The CDR3 region is CSVPSSGASTDTQYF. CDR3 in DNA: TGCAGTGTACCATCTAGCGGAGCTAGCACAGATACGCAGTATTTT.